This entry features one T cell receptor beta chain sequence. The entry originates in a study of blood T cell repertoires in COVID-19. Study background: The analysed material was cDNA or gDNA that came from T cells, B-cell-depleted T cells, or PBMCs.

In the original workflow: Amplification of reference gene primers provided the estimated nucleated cell counts. TCRdb's table, derived via immunoSEQ multiplex PCR, lists solely in-frame clones and lacks some. V and J calls and clone size come straight from that table; D and trimming were deduced from the DNA. This table holds 200,000 to 250,000 clones, roughly nine tenths found once. The age range of participants was about 18 to 100 years, with residence in about two dozen US areas. Sequencing input: PBMCs or T cells enriched from blood (not recorded which). This receptor was obtained from a woman aged 25 to 39 who had recovered from COVID-19.

In nucleotides, the CDR3 is TGTGCCAGCAGCCCACAACAGGCCAAAACTACTGGAAACACCATATATTTT. Amino acids: CASSPQQAKTTGNTIYF. The genes are TRBV9 and TRBJ1-3; D might be TRBD1 (5 bases). V was clipped by 4 bases and J by 2 bases, with 19 bases between them. This CDR3 has 17 amino acids. Germline V gives CDR1 SGDLS, CDR2 YYNGEE.